This T cell receptor (beta chain) was identified in a study of PD-L1 blockade in urothelial cancer. Study information: In terms of prior chemotherapy, patients had received 0 to 3 regimens. It was at 3 weeks (second dose) and 6 weeks after treatment start that blood was analyzed. Among blood samples, the median T cell count was some 150,000.

CDR1 SGHVS and CDR2 FQNEAQ come from the germline V gene. The CDR3 covers 12 residues. V lost 5 bases and J lost 6, with 10 bases in between. This clone is deemed medium-sized. The antigen remains unidentified. TCRdb's copy holds only in-frame clones and misses some; the assay was immunoSEQ multiplex PCR. The sample includes tens of thousands of clones, around 85% of them seen just once. Time point of the sample: peripheral blood 6 weeks after treatment start. General observations from the study: For durable-benefit patients, tumor-associated blood clones expanded more at 3 weeks.

Sample: PBMCs, taken around atezolizumab (anti-PD-L1) treatment. The chain couples TRBV7-8 to TRBJ1-1; tentative D call: TRBD1 (5 bases). This receptor was obtained from a man between 50 and 59 years old with urothelial cancer. The DNA of the CDR3 is TGTGCCAGCAGCCTGACGGGGGCTGAAGCTTTCTTT. Its translation is CASSLTGAEAFF.